The 3 T cell receptor beta chains below were found in one sample sequenced in a study of Graves' ophthalmopathy and Graves' hyperthyroidism. The TCR beta CDR3 regions underwent amplification from RNA transcripts. HTBI primers were employed in first-round RT-PCR, then a second-round multiplex PCR followed. TCRdb processed the multiplex PCR reads anew with MiXCR; each CDR3 protein has one entry. This table holds fewer than 70,000 distinct CDR3 sequences, roughly 47% found once. Sequences were obtained from peripheral blood. These receptors were taken from an adult woman with Graves' ophthalmopathy.

This clonotype was observed many times. The chain carries TRBV5-6 and TRBJ2-7; D gene ambiguous. CDR1 and CDR2 from the germline V gene are SGHDT and YYEEEE. There are 14 residues in the CDR3. Trimming shortened V by 0 bases and J by 5 bases, and 12 bases separated the two germline ends. In DNA, the CDR3 is TGTGCCAGCAGCTTGGTGGGTTCCGCCGACGAGCAGTACTTC. Translation gives CASSLVGSADEQYF.

This clonotype was counted at least ten times. The chain combines TRBV27 with TRBJ1-1; TRBD1 agrees at 7 bases. The V gene's germline CDR1 is MNHEY and CDR2 SMNVEV (reference sequence). There are 14 residues in the CDR3. The ends lost 5 bases at V and 2 bases at J; junction bases unmatched: 5. The CDR3 sequence: CASSIRQGNTEAFF. DNA of the CDR3: TGTGCCAGCAGTATTCGACAGGGCAACACTGAAGCTTTCTTT.

With regard to this clonotype: A much bigger clone sits one base away, suggesting this may be a read error. The rearrangement uses TRBV3-1 and TRBJ2-3, with D unresolved. Per germline, CDR1 LGHDT and CDR2 YNNKEL (reference sequence). The CDR3 consists of 13 residues. CDR3 residues: CTSSPFQVDTQYF. CDR3 DNA sequence: TGTACCAGCAGCCCCTTTCAGGTGGATACGCAGTATTTT.